A single sample is the source of the 32 T cell receptor beta chains below, sequenced in a study of a mutant IDH1 vaccine in newly diagnosed glioma. Noted time point: week 35, safety follow-up. In every dose of vaccine, 300 ug of mutant IDH1 20-mer peptide was given alongside topical imiquimod. The assay was immunoSEQ multiplex PCR, and TCRdb's table has in-frame clones only and misses some. Here the sample spans around 70,000 clones, roughly 80% being singletons. The antigens these receptors bind are not known. Sequences were derived from PBMCs, sampled from a glioma patient whose treatment included an IDH1 peptide vaccine. Receptor source: a man aged 18 to 30 with glioma.

J is TRBJ2-2 and V is TRBV4-2, with 9 nucleotides matching TRBD2. V lost 4 bases, J lost 6 bases, and 12 bases stayed unmatched. The CDR3 loop spans 17 amino acids. Germline V CDR1 and CDR2: LGHNA, YNFKEQ. The CDR3 sequence: CASSPWETSGSPGELFF. The CDR3 DNA sequence: TGTGCCAGCAGCCCATGGGAGACTAGCGGAAGCCCCGGGGAGCTGTTTTTT.

The V call is TRBV7-9, the J call TRBJ2-7, with no clear D. Germline V gene data show CDR1 as SEHNR and CDR2 as FQNEAQ (reference sequence). This CDR3 comprises 12 residues. V gave up 5 bases and J gave up 1 base, with 6 bases separating them. CDR3 bases: TGTGCCAGCAGCCTCGGGTCCTACGAGCAGTACTTC. This sequence encodes CASSLGSYEQYF.

J is TRBJ1-2 and V is TRBV5-4; no clear D. V shed 2 bases and J shed 2 bases, with 10 bases lying between them. Germline V gene data show CDR1 as SGHNT and CDR2 as YYREEE (reference sequence). The CDR3 contains 14 residues. CDR3 loop: CASSLAGLNYGYTF. CDR3 DNA: TGTGCCAGCAGCTTAGCAGGTCTGAACTATGGCTACACCTTC.

This clone was seen only once. This chain joins TRBV7-8 and TRBJ2-7; D not certain. The CDR3 sequence is 12 residues long. Germline V gives CDR1 SGHVS, CDR2 FQNEAQ. The V gene lost 2 bases and the J gene lost 5 bases, with 7 bases spanning the gap. The CDR3 region is CASSLSVHEQYF. CDR3 sequence (DNA): TGTGCCAGCAGCTTAAGCGTCCACGAGCAGTACTTC.

V gene TRBV5-1 combines with J gene TRBJ1-1; D not resolved. The CDR3 has 15 amino acids. Trimming pared 0 bases from V and 1 base from J, leaving 10 bases between. Germline V gene lookup returns CDR1 SGHRS and CDR2 YFSETQ. CDR3 DNA: TGCGCCAGCAGCTTGGCCCACAGAAAGAACACTGAAGCTTTCTTT. Amino acids: CASSLAHRKNTEAFF.

The genes are TRBV6-6 and TRBJ1-2, with a tentative D call TRBD1 (5 bases). The CDR3 runs to 13 residues. The V gene lost 4 bases and the J gene lost 0 bases, with 6 bases spanning the gap. CDR1 is MNHNY, CDR2 SVGAGI, per germline (reference sequence). The CDR3, as DNA: TGTGCCAGCAGTTGGGGGACTAACTATGGCTACACCTTC. Translation gives CASSWGTNYGYTF.

V is TRBV14 and J is TRBJ2-7, with a possible D match to TRBD2 (6 bases). V lost 4 bases, J lost 2 bases, and 12 bases lay in between. The CDR3 is 14 residues long. Germline V lookup: CDR1 SGHDN, CDR2 FVKESK. Written as DNA, the CDR3 is TGTGCCAGCAGCCTGGGCGGAGGGACCTACGAGCAGTACTTC. Amino acid sequence: CASSLGGGTYEQYF.

V is TRBV6-5 and J is TRBJ1-5, with a possible D match to TRBD1 (6 bases). The CDR3 is made up of 13 amino acids. Per germline, CDR1 MNHEY and CDR2 SVGAGI. V dropped 5 bases and J dropped 4 bases, with 9 bases sitting between them. For the CDR3, the DNA is TGTGCCAGCAGTGGACAGTATAATCAGCCCCAGCATTTT. This encodes CASSGQYNQPQHF.

Only one count was recorded for this clone. The chain combines TRBV6-6 with TRBJ2-7; D remains ambiguous. Germline V lookup: CDR1 MNHNY, CDR2 SVGAGI (reference sequence). Trimming cost V 6 bases and J 3 bases, with 6 bases left between them. This CDR3 is built from 11 residues. Here the CDR3 DNA reads TGTGCCAGCAGGCAGGACTACGAGCAGTACTTC. It yields the protein CASRQDYEQYF.

V and J are TRBV11-2 and TRBJ2-4, with 7 bases identical to TRBD1. The CDR3 has 16 residues. Germline assignment: CDR1 SGHAT and CDR2 FQNNGV. With 1 base clipped from V and 4 bases from J, the junction kept 7 bases outside the gene matches. The CDR3 nucleotides read TGTGCCAGCAGCTTAGGCGAGACAGGGAATAAAAACATTCAGTACTTC. Translated, it gives CASSLGETGNKNIQYF.

The chain joins TRBV5-1 to TRBJ2-1; 13 bases match TRBD2. V gave up 6 bases and J gave up 8 bases; unmatched junction bases: 8. The CDR3 covers 15 residues. The germline V gene has CDR1 SGHRS and CDR2 YFSETQ. The chain's CDR3 is CASTPGTSGTHEQFF. CDR3 nucleotide sequence: TGCGCCAGCACCCCCGGGACTAGCGGGACCCATGAGCAGTTCTTC.

The V gene is TRBV11-1, the J gene TRBJ2-5; the D gene is possibly TRBD1 (5 bases). CDR1 is SGHAT, CDR2 FQDESV, per germline (reference sequence). The V gene lost 1 base and the J gene lost 1 base, with 16 bases spanning the gap. CDR3 length equals 17 residues. CDR3 in amino acids: CASSLGRRGSPQETQYF. In DNA form, the CDR3 reads TGTGCCAGCAGCTTAGGCCGAAGGGGCTCCCCCCAAGAGACCCAGTACTTC. Based on the CDR3 plus reference TRBV11-1 and TRBJ2-5, the full variable domain is EAEVAQSPRYKITEKSQAVAFWCDPISGHATLYWYRQILGQGPELLVQFQDESVVDDSQLPKDRFSAERLKGVDSTLKIQPAELGDSAMYLCASSLGRRGSPQETQYFGPGTRLLVL.

The V gene is TRBV4-1, the J gene TRBJ1-2; no definite D call. This CDR3 contains 13 residues. Germline V gene sequence: CDR1 MGHRA, CDR2 YSYEKL. The V and J ends lost 4 bases and 3 bases respectively, with 9 bases between them. CDR3 amino acids: CASSPEGYYGYTF. The CDR3 DNA reads TGCGCCAGCAGCCCCGAAGGGTACTATGGCTACACCTTC.

This rearrangement joins TRBV7-2 to TRBJ1-1; perhaps TRBD1 as D (5 bases). V was trimmed by 3 bases and J by 5 bases, leaving 13 bases between them. The CDR3 has 14 amino acids. Germline CDR1 SGHTA, CDR2 FQGNSA. CDR3 sequence reads: CASSLGPARTEAFF. In nucleotides, the CDR3 is TGTGCCAGCAGCTTGGGGCCGGCGAGGACTGAAGCTTTCTTT.

This chain connects TRBV10-1 to TRBJ1-1; 9 positions match TRBD1. Germline V gives CDR1 WNHNN, CDR2 SYGVQD (reference sequence). Trimming cost V 5 bases and J 3 bases; bases outside gene matches: 7. The CDR3 is 15 amino acids. The CDR3 DNA reads as TGCGCCAGCAGTCACCAGGGACAGGGACACACTGAAGCTTTCTTT. It specifies CASSHQGQGHTEAFF.

This clone was seen ten or more times. The chain is built from TRBV9 and TRBJ1-2, with TRBD1 matching 11 bases. V lost 3 bases and J lost 8; bases outside the gene matches: 3. CDR1 SGDLS and CDR2 YYNGEE come from the germline V gene. The CDR3 has 13 residues. The CDR3 DNA follows: TGTGCCAGCAGCGCGGACAGGGGGCCGGGCTACACCTTC. Translation gives CASSADRGPGYTF.

V and J are TRBV6-6 and TRBJ1-2, with 11 bases identical to TRBD1. This CDR3 region has 16 residues. The V and J ends lost 5 bases and 9 bases, in that order; junction bases with no gene match: 14. The germline V gene encodes CDR1 MNHNY and CDR2 SVGAGI (reference sequence). CDR3 amino acids: CASSTIGQGASSRYTF. In DNA, the CDR3 is TGTGCCAGCAGTACAATCGGACAGGGGGCTTCTAGCCGCTACACCTTC.

Only a few counts were recorded for this clone. V usage is TRBV6-5 and J usage is TRBJ1-1; the D is unclear. Trimming pared 2 bases from V and 2 bases from J, leaving 9 bases between. The germline V gene has CDR1 MNHEY and CDR2 SVGAGI. This CDR3 comprises 14 residues. The DNA for the CDR3 is TGTGCCAGCAGTTACGCAGGCGGAAACACTGAAGCTTTCTTT. Translation: CASSYAGGNTEAFF.

V and J are TRBV7-9 and TRBJ1-1; no reliable D call. The length of the CDR3 is 16 residues. With 4 bases removed from V and 1 base from J, the gap between germline ends came to 16 bases. Germline V gene data show CDR1 as SEHNR and CDR2 as FQNEAQ (reference sequence). CDR3 loop: CASSSDPFRANTEAFF. As DNA, the CDR3 is TGTGCCAGCAGCTCCGACCCCTTTCGAGCGAACACTGAAGCTTTCTTT.

The chain links TRBV10-3 to TRBJ1-1, with D perhaps TRBD1 (6 bases). V shed 10 bases and J shed 4 bases, with 19 bases lying between them. The V gene's germline CDR1 is ENHRY and CDR2 SYGVKD. This CDR3 contains 14 residues. CDR3 protein: CATRGARGGTEAFF. CDR3 sequence (DNA): TGTGCCACCCGTGGGGCCAGAGGGGGCACTGAAGCTTTCTTT.

The CDR3 nucleotides read TGTGCCAGTAGTCGCCGGGGGGCGGGTCAGCCCCAGCATTTT. Translating it yields CASSRRGAGQPQHF. This chain uses TRBV19 with TRBJ1-5, with TRBD1 as a possible D gene (6 bases). The V gene's germline CDR1 is LNHDA and CDR2 SQIVND (reference sequence). With 5 bases removed from V and 6 bases from J, the gap between germline ends came to 14 bases. The CDR3 consists of 14 residues.

This chain connects TRBV19 to TRBJ2-2; TRBD1 aligns across 11 bases. The junction had 6 bases not matched to a gene; V was cut back by 6 bases and J by 3 bases. The CDR3 consists of 16 residues. The germline V gene encodes CDR1 LNHDA and CDR2 SQIVND (reference sequence). The CDR3 coding sequence is TGTGCCAGTAGGTTACTGGGACAGGGGGACACCGGGGAGCTGTTTTTT. Translating it yields CASRLLGQGDTGELFF.

The chain couples TRBV6-1 to TRBJ1-5, with D hard to call. The germline gives CDR1 MNHNS, CDR2 SASEGT. The CDR3 spans 13 residues. Deletions cut 2 bases from V and 6 bases from J, with 8 bases between. DNA for the CDR3: TGTGCCAGCAGTGAAATGCTGGTTCAGCCCCAGCATTTT. Translation gives CASSEMLVQPQHF.

This clone was seen more than once but under ten times. The chain couples TRBV18 to TRBJ1-1; no definite D call. Trimming shortened V by 5 bases and J by 4 bases, and 11 bases separated the two germline ends. The germline CDR1 and CDR2 sequences are KGHSH and LQKENI. CDR3 size: 13 residues. CDR3 nucleotide sequence: TGTGCCAGCTCAAGGGAGCGAATCACTGAAGCTTTCTTT. Its protein is CASSRERITEAFF.

V and J are TRBV6-5 and TRBJ2-1, with 7 positions matching TRBD1. Per germline, CDR1 MNHEY and CDR2 SVGAGI. The CDR3 is 15 residues long. The V segment lost 5 bases and the J segment 12 bases; nucleotides outside the gene matches: 16. CDR3 DNA: TGTGCCAGCAGTGGCCGGGACAGTCGTTACAAGGGGCAGTTCTTC. This codes for CASSGRDSRYKGQFF.

The J gene is TRBJ1-1, the V gene TRBV6-1; the D gene is possibly TRBD1 (5 bases). V was cut by 6 bases and J by 4 bases, with 15 bases left in between. The CDR3 length is 14 residues. Germline lookup yields CDR1 MNHNS and CDR2 SASEGT. The CDR3 DNA sequence: TGTGCCAGCAGAGCAGGGATGATGGCCACTGAAGCTTTCTTT. It yields the protein CASRAGMMATEAFF.

The rearrangement links TRBV5-4 to TRBJ1-6; D is ambiguous. In germline, CDR1 is SGHNT, CDR2 YYREEE (reference sequence). Between the trimmed V and J ends, which lost 0 bases and 8 bases, there was a span of 12 bases. This CDR3 region has 15 residues. The CDR3 sequence is CASSLDSGKHSPLHF. CDR3 DNA sequence: TGTGCCAGCAGCTTGGACTCCGGAAAACATTCACCCCTCCACTTT.

The chain uses TRBV11-2 and TRBJ1-1; D is unclear. The germline gives CDR1 SGHAT, CDR2 FQNNGV. V was pared by 1 base and J by 4 bases, with 25 bases between. The CDR3 runs 19 residues. The CDR3: CASSLGRGRSPTPPTEAFF. CDR3 nucleotide sequence: TGTGCCAGCAGCTTAGGTCGAGGACGCAGTCCTACCCCCCCCACTGAAGCTTTCTTT.

The chain is built from TRBV9 and TRBJ1-3, with D possibly matching TRBD1 (6 bases). The V and J ends lost 0 bases and 0 bases respectively, with 13 bases between them. In germline, CDR1 is SGDLS, CDR2 YYNGEE. The CDR3 is 17 amino acids. The chain's CDR3 is CASSVGAGGVSGNTIYF. CDR3 DNA sequence: TGTGCCAGCAGCGTAGGGGCCGGGGGCGTCTCTGGAAACACCATATATTTT.

Here the CDR3 reads CASSPLTSGYNEQFF. CDR3 bases: TGTGCCAGCAGTCCCCTGACTAGCGGCTACAATGAGCAGTTCTTC. The rearrangement links TRBV27 to TRBJ2-1, with 9 positions matching TRBD2. CDR1 is MNHEY and CDR2 is SMNVEV in the germline V gene (reference sequence). Trimming cost V 5 bases and J 3 bases; bases outside gene matches: 5. This CDR3 contains 15 residues.

V usage is TRBV16 and J usage is TRBJ2-7, with 7 nucleotides matching TRBD1. J lost 2 bases, V lost 4 bases, and 2 bases had no gene match. The germline CDR1 and CDR2 sequences are KGHSY and FQNENV. The CDR3 sequence is 13 residues long. The CDR3 DNA sequence: TGTGCCAGCAGCCGGGGACAGACCTACGAGCAGTACTTC. Translation: CASSRGQTYEQYF.

The V gene is TRBV5-4, the J gene TRBJ1-2, with unresolved D. Trimming removed 4 bases at V and 8 bases at J, with 18 bases between. The CDR3 totals 14 residues. Germline CDR1 and CDR2: SGHNT and YYREEE (reference sequence). The CDR3 region is CASSLGSGRRGYTF. The CDR3 DNA reads TGTGCCAGCAGCCTGGGTTCTGGTCGGCGGGGCTACACCTTC.